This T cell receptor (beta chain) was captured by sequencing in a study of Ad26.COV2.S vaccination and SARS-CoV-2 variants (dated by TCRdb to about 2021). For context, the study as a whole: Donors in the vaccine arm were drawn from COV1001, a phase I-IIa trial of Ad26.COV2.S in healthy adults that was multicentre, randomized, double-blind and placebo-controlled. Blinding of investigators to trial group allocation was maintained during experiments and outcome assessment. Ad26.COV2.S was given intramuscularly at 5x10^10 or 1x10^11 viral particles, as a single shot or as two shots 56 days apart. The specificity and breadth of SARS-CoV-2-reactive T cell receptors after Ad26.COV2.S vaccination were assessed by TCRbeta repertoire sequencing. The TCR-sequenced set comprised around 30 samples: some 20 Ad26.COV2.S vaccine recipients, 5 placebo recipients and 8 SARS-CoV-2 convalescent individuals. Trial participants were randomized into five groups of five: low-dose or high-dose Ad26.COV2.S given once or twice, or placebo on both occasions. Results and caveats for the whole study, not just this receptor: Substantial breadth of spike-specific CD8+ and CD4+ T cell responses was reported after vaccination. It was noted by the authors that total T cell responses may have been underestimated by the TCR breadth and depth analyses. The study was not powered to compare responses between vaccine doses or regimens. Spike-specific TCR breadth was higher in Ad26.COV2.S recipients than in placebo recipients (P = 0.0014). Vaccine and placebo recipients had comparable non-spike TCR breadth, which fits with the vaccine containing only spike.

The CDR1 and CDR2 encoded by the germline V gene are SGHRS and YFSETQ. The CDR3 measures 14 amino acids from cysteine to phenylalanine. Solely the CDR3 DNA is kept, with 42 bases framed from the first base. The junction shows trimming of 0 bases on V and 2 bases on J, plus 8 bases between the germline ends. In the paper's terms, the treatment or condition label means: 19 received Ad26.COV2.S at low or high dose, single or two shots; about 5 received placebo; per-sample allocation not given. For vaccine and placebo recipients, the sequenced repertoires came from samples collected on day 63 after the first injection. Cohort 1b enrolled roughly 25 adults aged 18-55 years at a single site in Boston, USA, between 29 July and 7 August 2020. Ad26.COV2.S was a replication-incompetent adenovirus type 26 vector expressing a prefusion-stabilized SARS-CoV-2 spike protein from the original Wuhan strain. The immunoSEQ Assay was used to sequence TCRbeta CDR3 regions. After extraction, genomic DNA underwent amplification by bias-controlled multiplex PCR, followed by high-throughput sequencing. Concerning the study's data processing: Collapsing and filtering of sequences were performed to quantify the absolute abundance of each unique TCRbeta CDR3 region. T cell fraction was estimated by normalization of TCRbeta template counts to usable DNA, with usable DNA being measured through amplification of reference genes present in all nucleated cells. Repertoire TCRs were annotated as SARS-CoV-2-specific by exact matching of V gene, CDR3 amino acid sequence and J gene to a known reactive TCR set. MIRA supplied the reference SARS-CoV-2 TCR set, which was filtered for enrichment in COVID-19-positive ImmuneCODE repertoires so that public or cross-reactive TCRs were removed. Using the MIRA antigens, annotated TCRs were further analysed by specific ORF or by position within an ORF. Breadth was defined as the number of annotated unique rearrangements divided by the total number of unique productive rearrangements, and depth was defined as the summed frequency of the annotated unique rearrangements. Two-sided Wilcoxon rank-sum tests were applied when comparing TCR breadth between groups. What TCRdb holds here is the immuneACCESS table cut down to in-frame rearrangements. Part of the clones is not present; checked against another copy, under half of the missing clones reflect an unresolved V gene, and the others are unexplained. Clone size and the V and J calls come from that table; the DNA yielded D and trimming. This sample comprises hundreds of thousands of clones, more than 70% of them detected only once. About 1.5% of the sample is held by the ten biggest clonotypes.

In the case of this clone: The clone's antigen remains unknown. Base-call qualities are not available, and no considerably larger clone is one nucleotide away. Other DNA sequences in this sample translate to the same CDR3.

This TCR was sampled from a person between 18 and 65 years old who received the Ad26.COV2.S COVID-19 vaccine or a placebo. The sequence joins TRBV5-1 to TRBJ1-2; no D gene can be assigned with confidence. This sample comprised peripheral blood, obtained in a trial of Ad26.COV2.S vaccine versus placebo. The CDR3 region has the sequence CASSLGDGNYGYTF. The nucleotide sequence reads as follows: TGCGCCAGCAGCTTGGGTGACGGAAACTATGGCTACACCTTC.